What follows describes a single TCR beta chain. The sample originates from a study of blood T cell repertoires in COVID-19. The germline gives CDR1 SQVTM, CDR2 ANQGSEA. This CDR3 is 10 amino acids long. Unmatched junction bases numbered 5, after V lost 8 bases and J lost 13 bases. The data were produced by immunoSEQ multiplex PCR, yet TCRdb's version contains in-frame clones alone and is incomplete. Of around 150,000 clones listed, about 90% are singletons. Sequencing was done on a sample of peripheral blood. The receptor was derived from a man in his thirties or forties with COVID-19, enrolled during active disease. This rearrangement joins TRBV29-1 to TRBJ2-1; 10 bases are shared with TRBD1. The CDR3 here is CSTDRGKQFF. CDR3 DNA sequence: TGCAGCACGGACAGGGGGAAACAGTTCTTC.